This entry features one T cell receptor beta chain sequence. The data stem from a study of OX40 agonist ivuxolimab in advanced cancers. The CDR3 extends over 11 amino acids. Between the trimmed V and J ends, which lost 8 bases and 3 bases, there was a span of 8 bases. The V gene's germline CDR1 is MNHEY and CDR2 SVGAGI. TCRdb's table, derived via immunoSEQ multiplex PCR, lists solely in-frame clones and lacks some. The sample consists of tens of thousands of clones, around 84% of them appearing once. V and J are TRBV6-5 and TRBJ2-7, with a possible D match to TRBD1 (5 bases). The TCR was taken from an adult with an advanced solid tumor such as melanoma, head and neck, liver or kidney cancer. The sample here was CD4+ or CD8+ T cells sorted from blood, taken in a trial of the OX40 agonist ivuxolimab. The CDR3 DNA sequence: TGTGCCAGCCAGGGTGACTACGAGCAGTACTTC. It specifies CASQGDYEQYF.